Below, 10 T cell receptor beta chains from the same sample are listed, as sequenced in a study of blood T cell repertoires in COVID-19. Clones were sequenced by immunoSEQ multiplex PCR, and TCRdb holds only the in-frame ones, with some missing. This sample carries a few hundred thousand clones, around 89% of them seen once, and the ten largest clones take about 6.8%. The sequenced sample consisted of peripheral blood. Receptors originate from a man in his late teens or twenties who had recovered from COVID-19.

This rearrangement joins TRBV12-2 to TRBJ1-5; the table names TRBD1, a call not compared with the DNA. TRBV12-2 is a pseudogene segment. CDR3 length: 16 residues. The CDR3 DNA follows: TGTGCAAGTCGCTCTAAACAGGGATGGAGCAATCAGCCCCAGCATTTT. Protein product: CASRSKQGWSNQPQHF.

The chain uses TRBV7-2 and TRBJ2-7, with D possibly TRBD1 on 6 matching bases. Trimming took off 1 base at V and 2 bases at J, with 12 bases between the two ends. Germline V lookup: CDR1 SGHTA, CDR2 FQGNSA. This CDR3 region has 15 residues. CDR3 loop: CASSLGLGQPYEQYF. As DNA, the CDR3 is TGTGCCAGCAGCTTAGGATTAGGACAGCCCTACGAGCAGTACTTC.

V usage is TRBV6-6 and J usage is TRBJ1-2, with 8 bases identical to TRBD1. This CDR3 has 13 amino acids. Unmatched junction bases numbered 6, after V lost 5 bases and J lost 7 bases. The germline CDR1 and CDR2 sequences are MNHNY and SVGAGI (reference sequence). CDR3 region: CASSDWTGFGYTF. Here the CDR3 DNA reads TGTGCCAGCAGTGATTGGACAGGGTTTGGCTACACCTTC.

The chain links TRBV6-2 or TRBV6-3 to TRBJ2-4, with TRBD2 identical over 11 bases. The V segment lost 0 bases and the J segment 6 bases; nucleotides outside the gene matches: 1. Germline V gene lookup returns CDR1 MNHEY and CDR2 SVGEGT. This CDR3 region has 15 residues. The CDR3 protein is CASSYSGTSGNIQYF. For the CDR3, the DNA is TGTGCCAGCAGTTACTCTGGGACTAGCGGAAACATTCAGTACTTC.

This chain connects TRBV5-1 to TRBJ2-5; D perhaps matches TRBD2 (5 bases). The CDR3 has 15 residues. V lost 0 bases and J 2 bases, leaving 11 bases between the germline ends. Germline CDR1 reads SGHRS; CDR2 reads YFSETQ. The CDR3 loop is CASSLEGGLQETQYF. For the CDR3, the DNA is TGCGCCAGCAGCTTGGAGGGCGGGTTACAAGAGACCCAGTACTTC.

This chain links TRBV7-9 with TRBJ2-1; weak D call: TRBD2 (7 bases). Germline CDR1 SEHNR, CDR2 FQNEAQ (reference sequence). The CDR3 runs 16 residues. The V end was cut by 1 base, the J end by 5 bases, with 15 bases between. This CDR3 reads CASSLVRGAGDNEQFF. The DNA of the CDR3 is TGTGCCAGCAGCTTAGTTCGGGGGGCTGGAGACAATGAGCAGTTCTTC.

The chain joins TRBV9 to TRBJ2-7; 9 nucleotides agree with TRBD1. This CDR3 has 15 amino acids. The V and J ends lost 0 bases and 2 bases, in that order; junction bases with no gene match: 3. CDR1 is SGDLS, CDR2 YYNGEE, per germline. The CDR3 region is CASSVGGQGAYEQYF. DNA for the CDR3: TGTGCCAGCAGCGTAGGGGGACAGGGCGCCTACGAGCAGTACTTC.

The chain recombines TRBV6-5 with TRBJ2-5; D possibly corresponds to TRBD1 (6 bases). Trimming removed 0 bases at V and 0 bases at J, with 8 bases between. This CDR3 region has 15 residues. Germline CDR1 MNHEY, CDR2 SVGAGI. Here the CDR3 DNA reads TGTGCCAGCAGTTACTCGGGGGCGTACCAAGAGACCCAGTACTTC. It is translated as CASSYSGAYQETQYF.

The rearrangement links TRBV4-3 to TRBJ1-5; TRBD1 is a possible D gene (5 bases). The CDR3 spans 14 residues. Germline loops: CDR1 LGHNA, CDR2 YSLEER. Trimming pared 3 bases from V and 2 bases from J, leaving 8 bases between. The CDR3 DNA is TGCGCCAGCAGCCAGTTACAGGGCAATCAGCCCCAGCATTTT. This encodes CASSQLQGNQPQHF.

The chain joins TRBV9 to TRBJ2-1, with D perhaps TRBD1 (6 bases). Germline CDR1 and CDR2: SGDLS and YYNGEE. Between the trimmed V and J ends, which lost 2 bases and 7 bases, there was a span of 19 bases. This CDR3 contains 16 residues. CDR3 residues: CASSVRGPGLLNEQFF. The CDR3 nucleotides are TGTGCCAGCAGCGTCAGGGGCCCTGGGTTGTTGAATGAGCAGTTCTTC.